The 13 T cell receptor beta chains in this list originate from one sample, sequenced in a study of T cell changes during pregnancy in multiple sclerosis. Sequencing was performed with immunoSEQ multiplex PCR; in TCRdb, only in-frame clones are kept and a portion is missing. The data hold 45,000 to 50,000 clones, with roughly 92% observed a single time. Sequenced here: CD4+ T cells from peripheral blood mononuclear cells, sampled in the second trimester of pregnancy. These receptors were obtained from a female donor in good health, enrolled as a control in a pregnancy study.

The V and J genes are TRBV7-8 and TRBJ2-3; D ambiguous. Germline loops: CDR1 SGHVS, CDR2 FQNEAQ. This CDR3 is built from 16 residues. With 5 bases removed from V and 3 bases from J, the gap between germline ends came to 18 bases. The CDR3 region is CASSQGWVRSTDTQYF. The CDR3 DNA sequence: TGTGCCAGCAGCCAAGGATGGGTAAGGAGTACAGATACGCAGTATTTT.

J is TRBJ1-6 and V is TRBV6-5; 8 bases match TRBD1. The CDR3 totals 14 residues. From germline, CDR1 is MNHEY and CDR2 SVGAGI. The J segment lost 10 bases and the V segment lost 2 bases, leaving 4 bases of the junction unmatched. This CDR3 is CASSYRQGSSPLHF. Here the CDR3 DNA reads TGTGCCAGCAGTTACCGACAGGGGAGCTCACCCCTCCACTTT.

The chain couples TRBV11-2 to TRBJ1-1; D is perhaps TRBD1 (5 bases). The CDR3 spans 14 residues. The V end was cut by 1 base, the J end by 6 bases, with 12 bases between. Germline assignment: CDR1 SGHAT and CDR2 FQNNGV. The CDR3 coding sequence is TGTGCCAGCAGCTTAGTTCAGCAGGGCTCTGAAGCTTTCTTT. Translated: CASSLVQQGSEAFF.

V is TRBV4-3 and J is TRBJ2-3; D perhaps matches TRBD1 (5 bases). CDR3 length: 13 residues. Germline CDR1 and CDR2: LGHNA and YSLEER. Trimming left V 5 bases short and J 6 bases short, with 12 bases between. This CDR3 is CASSGRTRDTQYF. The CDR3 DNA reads TGCGCCAGCAGCGGACGGACAAGGGATACGCAGTATTTT.

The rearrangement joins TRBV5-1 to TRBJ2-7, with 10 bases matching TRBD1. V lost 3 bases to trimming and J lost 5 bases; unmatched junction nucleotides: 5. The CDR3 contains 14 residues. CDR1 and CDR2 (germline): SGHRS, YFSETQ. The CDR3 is CASSSSGTGDEQYF. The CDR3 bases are TGCGCCAGCAGCTCCTCCGGGACAGGGGACGAGCAGTACTTC.

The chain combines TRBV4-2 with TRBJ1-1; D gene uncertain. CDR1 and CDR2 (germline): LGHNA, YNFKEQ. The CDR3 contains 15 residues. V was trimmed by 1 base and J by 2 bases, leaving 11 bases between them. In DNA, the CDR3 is TGTGCCAGCAGCCAAGCACGGCAGCGAAACACTGAAGCTTTCTTT. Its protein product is CASSQARQRNTEAFF.

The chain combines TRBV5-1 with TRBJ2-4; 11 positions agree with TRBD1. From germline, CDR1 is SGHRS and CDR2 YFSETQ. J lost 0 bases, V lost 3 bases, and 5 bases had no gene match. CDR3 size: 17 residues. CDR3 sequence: CASSWRTGGVAKNIQYF. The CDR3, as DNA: TGCGCCAGCAGCTGGCGGACAGGGGGCGTAGCCAAAAACATTCAGTACTTC.

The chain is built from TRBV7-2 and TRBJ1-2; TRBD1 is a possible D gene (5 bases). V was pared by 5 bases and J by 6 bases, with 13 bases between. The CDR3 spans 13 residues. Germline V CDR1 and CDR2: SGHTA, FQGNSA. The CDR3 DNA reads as TGTGCCAGCAGCCCAGGGTTTTACGATGGCTACACCTTC. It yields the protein CASSPGFYDGYTF.

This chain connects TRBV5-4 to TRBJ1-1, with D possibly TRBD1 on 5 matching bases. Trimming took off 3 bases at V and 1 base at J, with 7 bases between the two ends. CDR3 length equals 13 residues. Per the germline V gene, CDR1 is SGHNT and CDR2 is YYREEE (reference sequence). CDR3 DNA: TGTGCCAGCAGCTCCCAGGGGAACACTGAAGCTTTCTTT. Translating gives CASSSQGNTEAFF. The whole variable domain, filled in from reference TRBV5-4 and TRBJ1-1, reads ETGVTQSPTHLIKTRGQQVTLRCSSQSGHNTVSWYQQALGQGPQFIFQYYREEENGRGNFPPRFSGLQFPNYSSELNVNALELDDSALYLCASSSQGNTEAFFGQGTRLTVV.

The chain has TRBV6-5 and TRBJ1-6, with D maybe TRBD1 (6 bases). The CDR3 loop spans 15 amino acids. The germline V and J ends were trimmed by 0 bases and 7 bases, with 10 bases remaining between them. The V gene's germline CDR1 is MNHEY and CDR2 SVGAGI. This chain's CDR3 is CASSYSGGKNSPLHF. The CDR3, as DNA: TGTGCCAGCAGTTACTCAGGGGGAAAGAATTCACCCCTCCACTTT.

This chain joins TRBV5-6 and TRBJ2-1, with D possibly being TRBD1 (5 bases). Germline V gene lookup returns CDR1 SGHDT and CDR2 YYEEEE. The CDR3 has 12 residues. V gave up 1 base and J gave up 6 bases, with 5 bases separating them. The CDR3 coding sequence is TGTGCCAGCAGCTTGCAGGGCAATGAGCAGTTCTTC. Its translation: CASSLQGNEQFF.

The CDR3: CASSPQSSGEETQYF. The CDR3 nucleotides read TGTGCCAGCAGTCCTCAAAGTAGCGGGGAAGAGACCCAGTACTTC. The rearrangement links TRBV7-2 to TRBJ2-5; TRBD2 matches at 8 bases. From germline, CDR1 is SGHTA and CDR2 FQGNSA. J gave up 3 bases and V 6 bases, and 9 bases lay outside the gene matches. The CDR3 length is 15 residues.

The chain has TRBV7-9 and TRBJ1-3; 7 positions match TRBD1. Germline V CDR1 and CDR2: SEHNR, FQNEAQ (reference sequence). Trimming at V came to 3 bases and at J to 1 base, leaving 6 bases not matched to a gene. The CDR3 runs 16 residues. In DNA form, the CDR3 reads TGTGCCAGCAGCTTTGCAGGGGGTGAATCTGGAAACACCATATATTTT. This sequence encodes CASSFAGGESGNTIYF.